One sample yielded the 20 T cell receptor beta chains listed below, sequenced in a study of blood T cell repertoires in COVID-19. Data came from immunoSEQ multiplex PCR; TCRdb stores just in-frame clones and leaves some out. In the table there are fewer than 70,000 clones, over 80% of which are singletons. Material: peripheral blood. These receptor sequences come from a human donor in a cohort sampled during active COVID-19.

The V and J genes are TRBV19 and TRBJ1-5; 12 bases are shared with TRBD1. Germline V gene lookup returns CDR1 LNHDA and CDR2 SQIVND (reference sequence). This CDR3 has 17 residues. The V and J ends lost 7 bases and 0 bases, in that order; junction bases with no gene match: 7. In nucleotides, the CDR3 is TGTGCCAGTAACTTGGGACAGGGGGCCTATAGCAATCAGCCCCAGCATTTT. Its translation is CASNLGQGAYSNQPQHF.

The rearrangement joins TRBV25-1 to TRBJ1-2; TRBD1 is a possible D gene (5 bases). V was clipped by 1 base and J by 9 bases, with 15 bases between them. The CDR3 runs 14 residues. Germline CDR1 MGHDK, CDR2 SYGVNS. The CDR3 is CASSELISQGSYTF. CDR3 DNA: TGTGCCAGCAGTGAATTAATTTCCCAGGGCAGCTACACCTTC.

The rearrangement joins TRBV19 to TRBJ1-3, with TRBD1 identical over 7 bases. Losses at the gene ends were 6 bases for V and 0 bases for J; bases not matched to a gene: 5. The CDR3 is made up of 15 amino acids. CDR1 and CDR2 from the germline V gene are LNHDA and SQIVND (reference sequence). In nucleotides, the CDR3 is TGTGCCAGTAGCCCCGGACAGGTCTCTGGAAACACCATATATTTT. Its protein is CASSPGQVSGNTIYF.

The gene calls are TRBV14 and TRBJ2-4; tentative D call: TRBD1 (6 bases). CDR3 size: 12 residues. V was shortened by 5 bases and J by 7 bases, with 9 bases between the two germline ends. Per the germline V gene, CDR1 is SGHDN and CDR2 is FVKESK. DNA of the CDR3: TGTGCCAGCAGCGCACAGGGCAACATTCAGTACTTC. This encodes CASSAQGNIQYF.

The CDR3 is CASSLPAGGPKTQYF. CDR3 nucleotide sequence: TGTGCCAGCAGCTTACCAGCGGGAGGGCCGAAGACCCAGTACTTC. The J gene is TRBJ2-5, the V gene TRBV11-2; TRBD2 aligns across 10 bases. The V gene's germline CDR1 is SGHAT and CDR2 FQNNGV. The CDR3 covers 15 residues. The trim removed 2 bases at V and 6 bases at J, leaving 6 bases unmatched.

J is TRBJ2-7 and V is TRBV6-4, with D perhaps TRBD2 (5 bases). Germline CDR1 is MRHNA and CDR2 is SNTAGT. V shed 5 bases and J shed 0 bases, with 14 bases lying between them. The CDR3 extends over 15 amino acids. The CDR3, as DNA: TGTGCCAGCAGTCCTAGCCCCGGAAGCTCCTACGAGCAGTACTTC. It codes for CASSPSPGSSYEQYF.

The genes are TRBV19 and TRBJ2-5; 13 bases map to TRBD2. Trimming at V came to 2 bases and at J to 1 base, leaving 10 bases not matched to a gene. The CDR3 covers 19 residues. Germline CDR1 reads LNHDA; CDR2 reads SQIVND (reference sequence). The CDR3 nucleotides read TGTGCCAGTAGTATACCGAGGACTAGCGGGAGTGTAACCCAAGAGACCCAGTACTTC. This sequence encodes CASSIPRTSGSVTQETQYF.

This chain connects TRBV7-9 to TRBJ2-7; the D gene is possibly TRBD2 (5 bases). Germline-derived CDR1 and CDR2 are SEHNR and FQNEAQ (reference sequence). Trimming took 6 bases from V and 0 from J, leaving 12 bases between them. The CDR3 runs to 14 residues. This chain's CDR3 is CASRDTGSSYEQYF. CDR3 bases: TGTGCCAGCAGAGACACGGGGAGCTCCTACGAGCAGTACTTC.

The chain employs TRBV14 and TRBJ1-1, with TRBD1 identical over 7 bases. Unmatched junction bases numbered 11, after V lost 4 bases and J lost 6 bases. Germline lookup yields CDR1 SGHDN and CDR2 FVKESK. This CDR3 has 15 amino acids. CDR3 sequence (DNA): TGTGCCAGCAGCCGGGCGACTACAGGGGTTGCTGAAGCTTTCTTT. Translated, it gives CASSRATTGVAEAFF. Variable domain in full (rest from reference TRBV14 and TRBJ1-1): EAGVTQFPSHSVIEKGQTVTLRCDPISGHDNLYWYRRVMGKEIKFLLHFVKESKQDESGMPNNRFLAERTGGTYSTLKVQPAELEDSGVYFCASSRATTGVAEAFFGQGTRLTVV.

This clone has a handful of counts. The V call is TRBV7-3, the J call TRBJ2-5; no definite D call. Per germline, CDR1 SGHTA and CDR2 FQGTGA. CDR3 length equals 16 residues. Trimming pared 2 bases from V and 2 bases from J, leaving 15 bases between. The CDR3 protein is CASSLLSGREQETQYF. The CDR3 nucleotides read TGTGCCAGCAGCTTACTTTCGGGTCGCGAACAAGAGACCCAGTACTTC.

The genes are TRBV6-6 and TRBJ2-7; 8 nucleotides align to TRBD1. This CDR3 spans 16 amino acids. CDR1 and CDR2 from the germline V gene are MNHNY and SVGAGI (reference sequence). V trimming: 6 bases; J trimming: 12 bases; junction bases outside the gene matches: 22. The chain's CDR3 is CASSSPQGQALKGWYF. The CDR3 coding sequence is TGTGCCAGCAGCTCCCCTCAGGGACAGGCCCTTAAAGGTTGGTACTTC.

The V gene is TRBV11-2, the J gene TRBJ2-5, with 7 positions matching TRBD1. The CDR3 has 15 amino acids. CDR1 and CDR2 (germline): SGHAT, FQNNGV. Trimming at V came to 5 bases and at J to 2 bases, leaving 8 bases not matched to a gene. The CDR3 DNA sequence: TGTGCCAGCAGCCCCCGGACAGGAAAACAAGAGACCCAGTACTTC. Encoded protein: CASSPRTGKQETQYF.

In DNA form, the CDR3 reads TGTGCCAGCAGCTCGGGGGATGAGCAGTTCTTC. Translation: CASSSGDEQFF. This chain uses TRBV5-4 with TRBJ2-1; tentative D call: TRBD2 (6 bases). Trimming pared 3 bases from V and 8 bases from J, leaving 6 bases between. The CDR3 sequence is 11 residues long. Germline CDR1 is SGHNT and CDR2 is YYREEE (reference sequence). The entire variable domain, with the rest obtained from reference TRBV5-4 and TRBJ2-1, is as follows: ETGVTQSPTHLIKTRGQQVTLRCSSQSGHNTVSWYQQALGQGPQFIFQYYREEENGRGNFPPRFSGLQFPNYSSELNVNALELDDSALYLCASSSGDEQFFGPGTRLTVL.

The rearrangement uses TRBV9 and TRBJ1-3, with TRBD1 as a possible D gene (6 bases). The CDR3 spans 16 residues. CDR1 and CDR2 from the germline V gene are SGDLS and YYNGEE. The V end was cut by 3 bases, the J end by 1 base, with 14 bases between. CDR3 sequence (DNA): TGTGCCAGCAGCGCCCAAGGGGGGGCGTCTGGAAACACCATATATTTT. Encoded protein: CASSAQGGASGNTIYF.

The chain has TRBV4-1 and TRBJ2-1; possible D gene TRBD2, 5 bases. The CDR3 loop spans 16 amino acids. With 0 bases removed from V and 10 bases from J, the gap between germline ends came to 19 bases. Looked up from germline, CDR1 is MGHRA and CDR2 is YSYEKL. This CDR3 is CASSQDNQRLIVEQFF. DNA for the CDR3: TGCGCCAGCAGCCAAGATAATCAGCGGTTGATCGTCGAGCAGTTCTTC.

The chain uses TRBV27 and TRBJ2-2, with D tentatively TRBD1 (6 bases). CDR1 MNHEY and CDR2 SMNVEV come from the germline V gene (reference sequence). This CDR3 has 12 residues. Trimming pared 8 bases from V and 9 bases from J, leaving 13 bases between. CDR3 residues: CASRKQGRELFF. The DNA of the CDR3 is TGTGCCAGCCGAAAACAGGGAAGGGAGCTGTTTTTT.

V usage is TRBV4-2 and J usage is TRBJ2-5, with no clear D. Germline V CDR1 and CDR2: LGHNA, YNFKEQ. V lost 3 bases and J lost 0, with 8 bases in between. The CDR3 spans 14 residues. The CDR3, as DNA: TGTGCCAGCAGCCATGGGCAAAACCAAGAGACCCAGTACTTC. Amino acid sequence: CASSHGQNQETQYF.

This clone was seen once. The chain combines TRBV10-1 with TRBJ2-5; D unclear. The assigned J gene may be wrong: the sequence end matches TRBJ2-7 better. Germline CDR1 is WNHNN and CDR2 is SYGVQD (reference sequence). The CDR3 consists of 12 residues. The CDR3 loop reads CASSESLYEQYF. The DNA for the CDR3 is TGCGCCAGCAGTGAGTCCCTCTACGAGCAGTACTTC.

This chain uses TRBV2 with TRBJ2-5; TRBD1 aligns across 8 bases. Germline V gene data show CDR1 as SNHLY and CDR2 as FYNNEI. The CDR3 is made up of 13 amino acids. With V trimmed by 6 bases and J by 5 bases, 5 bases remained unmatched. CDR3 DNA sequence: TGTGCCAGCAGGGACAGGGCGGGGGAGACCCAGTACTTC. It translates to CASRDRAGETQYF.

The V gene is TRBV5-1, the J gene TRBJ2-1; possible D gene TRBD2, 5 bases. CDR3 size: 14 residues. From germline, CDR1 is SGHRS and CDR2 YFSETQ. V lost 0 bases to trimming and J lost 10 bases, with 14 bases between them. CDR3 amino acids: CASSLEPARGEQFF. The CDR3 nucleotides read TGCGCCAGCAGCTTGGAGCCGGCACGAGGGGAGCAGTTCTTC.